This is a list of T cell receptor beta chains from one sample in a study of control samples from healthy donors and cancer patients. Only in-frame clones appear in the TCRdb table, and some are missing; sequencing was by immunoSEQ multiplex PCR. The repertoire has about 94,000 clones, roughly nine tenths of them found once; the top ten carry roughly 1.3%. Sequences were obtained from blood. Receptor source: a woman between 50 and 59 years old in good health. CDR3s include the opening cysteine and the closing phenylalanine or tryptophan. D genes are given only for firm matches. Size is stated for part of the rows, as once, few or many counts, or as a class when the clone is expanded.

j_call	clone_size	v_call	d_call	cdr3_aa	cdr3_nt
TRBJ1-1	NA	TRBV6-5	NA	CASSVGSNTEAFF	TGTGCCAGCAGCGTAGGATCGAACACTGAAGCTTTCTTT
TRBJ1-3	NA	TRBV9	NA	CASSALDAPGTIYF	TGTGCCAGCAGCGCATTGGACGCCCCGGGCACCATATATTTT
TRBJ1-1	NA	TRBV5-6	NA	CASSPLGGMNTEAFF	TGTGCCAGCTCGCCCCTCGGTGGCATGAACACTGAAGCTTTCTTT
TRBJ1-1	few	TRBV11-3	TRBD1	CASSFDRGPEAFF	TGTGCCAGCAGCTTCGACAGGGGGCCTGAAGCTTTCTTT
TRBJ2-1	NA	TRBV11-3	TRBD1	CASAAGTVRNEQFF	TGTGCCAGCGCGGCCGGGACAGTCAGGAATGAGCAGTTCTTC
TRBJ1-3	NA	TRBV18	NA	CASSDRDLTGNTIYF	TGTGCCAGCTCCGACCGAGACCTGACTGGAAACACCATATATTTT
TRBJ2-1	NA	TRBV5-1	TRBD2	CASTRGLADLSSYNEQFF	TGCGCCAGCACCCGAGGGCTAGCGGATTTGAGCTCCTACAATGAGCAGTTCTTC
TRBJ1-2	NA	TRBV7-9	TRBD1	CASSSTGAGYTF	TGTGCCAGCAGCTCCACAGGGGCTGGCTACACCTTC
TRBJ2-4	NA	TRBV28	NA	CASSLYRSGPTKNIQYF	TGTGCCAGCAGTTTATATCGGTCGGGGCCGACCAAAAACATTCAGTACTTC
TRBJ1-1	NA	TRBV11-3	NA	CASSLAYQTGFVTEAFF	TGTGCCAGCAGCTTAGCGTACCAGACCGGATTTGTCACTGAAGCTTTCTTT
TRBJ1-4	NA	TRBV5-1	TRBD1	CASSLAQGQRANEKLFF	TGCGCCAGCAGCTTGGCACAGGGGCAAAGGGCTAATGAAAAACTGTTTTTT
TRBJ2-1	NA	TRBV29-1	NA	CSVVRDVGEQFF	TGCAGCGTTGTCCGGGACGTGGGTGAGCAGTTCTTC
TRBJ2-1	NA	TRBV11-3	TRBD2	CASSLVSGFYNEQFF	TGTGCCAGCAGCTTAGTTAGCGGGTTTTACAATGAGCAGTTCTTC
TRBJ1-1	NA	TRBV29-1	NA	CSVAGLGQGFEEAFF	TGCAGCGTTGCTGGGTTGGGGCAGGGATTTGAAGAAGCTTTCTTT
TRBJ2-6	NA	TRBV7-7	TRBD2	CASSSGGAGANVLTF	TGTGCCAGCAGCTCCGGGGGGGCTGGGGCCAACGTCCTGACTTTC
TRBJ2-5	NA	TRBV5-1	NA	CASSFQETQYF	TGCGCCAGCAGCTTCCAAGAGACCCAGTACTTC
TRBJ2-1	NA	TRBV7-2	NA	CASSSRAGYNEQFF	TGTGCCAGCAGCTCCCGGGCAGGCTACAATGAGCAGTTCTTC
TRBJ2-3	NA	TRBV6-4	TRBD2	CASSFSGGLTDTQYF	TGTGCCAGCAGTTTTAGCGGGGGGCTCACAGATACGCAGTATTTT
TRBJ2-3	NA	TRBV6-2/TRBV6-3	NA	CASSYGDSTDTQYF	TGTGCCAGCAGTTACGGGGACAGCACAGATACGCAGTATTTT
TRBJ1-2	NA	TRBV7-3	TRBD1	CASSRTGWDNEGYTF	TGTGCCAGCAGTAGGACAGGGTGGGATAATGAGGGCTACACCTTC
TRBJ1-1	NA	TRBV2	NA	CASSEQGIGAFF	TGTGCCAGCAGTGAGCAGGGTATTGGGGCTTTCTTT
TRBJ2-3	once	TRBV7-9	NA	CASSFGQSTDTQYF	TGTGCCAGCAGCTTCGGGCAGAGCACAGATACGCAGTATTTT
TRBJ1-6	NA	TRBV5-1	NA	CASSFRADGSPLHF	TGCGCCAGCAGCTTCAGGGCAGACGGTTCACCCCTCCACTTT
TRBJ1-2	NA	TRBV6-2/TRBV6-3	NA	CASSRDVYGYTF	TGTGCCAGCAGCCGGGACGTATATGGCTACACCTTC
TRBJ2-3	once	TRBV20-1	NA	CSARVQDTQYF	TGCAGTGCTAGAGTTCAAGATACGCAGTATTTT
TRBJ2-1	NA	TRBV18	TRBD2	CASSPTSGNEQFF	TGTGCCAGCTCACCAACTAGCGGCAATGAGCAGTTCTTC
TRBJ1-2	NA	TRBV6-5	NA	CASRLTGTSNYGYTF	TGTGCCAGCAGGCTGACAGGCACCTCTAACTATGGCTACACCTTC
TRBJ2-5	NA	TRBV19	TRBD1	CASSLGQGQETQYF	TGTGCCAGTAGCCTAGGACAGGGGCAAGAGACCCAGTACTTC
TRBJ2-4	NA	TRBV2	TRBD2	CASFRGLADKNIQYF	TGTGCCAGCTTTCGGGGACTAGCGGACAAAAACATTCAGTACTTC
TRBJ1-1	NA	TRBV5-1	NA	CASSFLGSEAFF	TGCGCCAGCAGCTTTCTAGGGTCTGAAGCTTTCTTT
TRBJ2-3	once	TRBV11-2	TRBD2	CASRRAGRGTDTQYF	TGTGCCAGCAGGAGAGCGGGGCGGGGCACAGATACGCAGTATTTT
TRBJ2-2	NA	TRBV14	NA	CASSPRLSTGELFF	TGTGCCAGCAGCCCTCGGTTGTCGACCGGGGAGCTGTTTTTT
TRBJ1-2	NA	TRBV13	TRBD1	CASSLGAQGAGGYTF	TGTGCCAGCAGCTTAGGAGCCCAGGGGGCGGGCGGCTACACCTTC
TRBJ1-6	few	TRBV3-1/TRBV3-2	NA	CASSQGGDPYNSPLHF	TGTGCCAGCAGCCAAGGGGGGGACCCCTATAATTCACCCCTCCACTTT
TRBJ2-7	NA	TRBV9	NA	CASSVSGGNYEQYF	TGTGCCAGCAGCGTATCGGGGGGCAATTACGAGCAGTACTTC
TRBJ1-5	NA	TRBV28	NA	CASSFWGQPQHF	TGTGCCAGCAGTTTTTGGGGTCAGCCCCAGCATTTT
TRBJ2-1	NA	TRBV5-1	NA	CASSFTALSSYNEQFF	TGCGCCAGCAGTTTTACAGCGCTGAGCTCCTACAATGAGCAGTTCTTC
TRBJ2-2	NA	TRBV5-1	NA	CASSPKNSGTGELFF	TGCGCCAGCAGCCCAAAAAATTCCGGAACCGGGGAGCTGTTTTTT
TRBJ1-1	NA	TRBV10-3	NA	CAISESGLGRTEAFF	TGTGCCATCAGTGAGTCTGGGTTGGGAAGGACTGAAGCTTTCTTT
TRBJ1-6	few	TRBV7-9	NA	CASSLGSGFYNSPLHF	TGTGCCAGCAGCTTAGGCAGTGGGTTTTATAATTCACCCCTCCACTTT
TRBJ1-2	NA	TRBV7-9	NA	CASSLGPSTGLPYGYTF	TGTGCCAGCAGCTTAGGACCGTCCACAGGGCTCCCCTATGGCTACACCTTC
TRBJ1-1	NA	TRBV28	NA	CASSFGGGTEAFF	TGTGCCAGCAGTTTCGGGGGGGGCACTGAAGCTTTCTTT
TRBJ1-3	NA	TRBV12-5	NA	CASARRSDTIYF	TGTGCTAGTGCTCGACGATCGGACACCATATATTTT
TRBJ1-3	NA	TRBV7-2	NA	CASSLLGGVVGNTIYF	TGTGCCAGCAGCTTACTGGGGGGGGTAGTAGGAAACACCATATATTTT
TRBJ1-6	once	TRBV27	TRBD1	CASSRDSTDSPLHF	TGTGCCAGCAGTCGGGACAGTACGGATTCACCCCTCCACTTT